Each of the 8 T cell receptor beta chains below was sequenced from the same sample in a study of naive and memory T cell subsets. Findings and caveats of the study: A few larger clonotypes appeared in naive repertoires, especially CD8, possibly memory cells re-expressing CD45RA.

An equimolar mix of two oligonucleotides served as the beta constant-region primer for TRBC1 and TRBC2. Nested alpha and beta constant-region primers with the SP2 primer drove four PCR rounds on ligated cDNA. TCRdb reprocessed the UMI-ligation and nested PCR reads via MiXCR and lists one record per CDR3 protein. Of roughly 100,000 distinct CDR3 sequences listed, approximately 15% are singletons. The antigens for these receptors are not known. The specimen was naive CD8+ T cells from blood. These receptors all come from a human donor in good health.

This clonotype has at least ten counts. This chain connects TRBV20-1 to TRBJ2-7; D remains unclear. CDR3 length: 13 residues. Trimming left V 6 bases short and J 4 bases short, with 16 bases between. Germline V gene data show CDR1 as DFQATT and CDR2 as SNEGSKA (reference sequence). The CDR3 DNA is TGCAGTGCAGATAACGGACGGGCTTACGAGCAGTACTTC. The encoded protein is CSADNGRAYEQYF.

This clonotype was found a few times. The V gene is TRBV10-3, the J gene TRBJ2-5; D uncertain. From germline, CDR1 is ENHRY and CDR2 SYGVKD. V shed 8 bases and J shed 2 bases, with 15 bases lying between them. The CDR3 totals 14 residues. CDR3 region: CAIPGFRRQETQYF. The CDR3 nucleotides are TGTGCCATCCCGGGCTTTAGGAGACAAGAGACCCAGTACTTC.

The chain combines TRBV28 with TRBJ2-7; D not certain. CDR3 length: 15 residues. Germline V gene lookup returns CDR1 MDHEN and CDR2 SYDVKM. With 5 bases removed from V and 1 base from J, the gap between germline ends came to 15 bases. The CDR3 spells CASSAQRDLSYEQYF. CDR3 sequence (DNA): TGTGCCAGCAGTGCCCAACGAGACCTATCCTACGAGCAGTACTTC.

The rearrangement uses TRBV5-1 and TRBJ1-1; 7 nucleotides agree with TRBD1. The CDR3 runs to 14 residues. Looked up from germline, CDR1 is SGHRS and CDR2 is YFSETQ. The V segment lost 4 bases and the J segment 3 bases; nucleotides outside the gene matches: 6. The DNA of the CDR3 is TGCGCCAGCAGCCCGGCCGACAGGGACACTGAAGCTTTCTTT. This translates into CASSPADRDTEAFF.

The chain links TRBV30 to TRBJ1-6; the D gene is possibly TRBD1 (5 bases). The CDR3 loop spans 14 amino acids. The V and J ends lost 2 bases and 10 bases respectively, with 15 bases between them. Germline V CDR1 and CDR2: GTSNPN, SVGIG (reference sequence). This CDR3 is CAWSTGQGESPLHF. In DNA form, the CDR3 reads TGTGCCTGGAGTACGGGTCAGGGAGAGTCACCCCTCCACTTT.

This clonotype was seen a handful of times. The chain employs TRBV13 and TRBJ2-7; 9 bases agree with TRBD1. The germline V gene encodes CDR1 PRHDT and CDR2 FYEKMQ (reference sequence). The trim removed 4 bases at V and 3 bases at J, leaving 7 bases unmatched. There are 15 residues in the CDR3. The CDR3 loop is CASSSLGQGHYEQYF. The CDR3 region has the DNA TGTGCCAGCAGCTCGCTTGGACAGGGGCACTACGAGCAGTACTTC.

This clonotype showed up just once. CDR3 bases: TGCAGCGCTAGACAGACAACCTACAATGAGCAGTTCTTC. Residues: CSARQTTYNEQFF. J is TRBJ2-1 and V is TRBV29-1, with a weak D call TRBD1 (5 bases). The germline CDR1 and CDR2 sequences are SQVTM and ANQGSEA. The length of the CDR3 is 13 residues. Trimming took off 7 bases at V and 2 bases at J, with 12 bases between the two ends.

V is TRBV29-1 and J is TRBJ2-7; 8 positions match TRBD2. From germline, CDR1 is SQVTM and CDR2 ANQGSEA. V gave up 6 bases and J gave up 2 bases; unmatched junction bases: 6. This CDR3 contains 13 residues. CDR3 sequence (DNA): TGCAGCGTGCTGGGACTAGTCGCCTACGAGCAGTACTTC. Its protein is CSVLGLVAYEQYF.